The following is a TCR beta chain sequence with its context. Germline V gives CDR1 MNHNY, CDR2 SVGAGI (reference sequence). V was shortened by 7 bases and J by 8 bases, with 11 bases between the two germline ends. CDR3 size: 11 residues. The data were obtained in a study of patients and donors after allogeneic stem cell transplantation. Using its own MiXCR run on the RT-PCR reads, TCRdb lists one record per CDR3 protein. The sample includes approximately 210,000 distinct CDR3 sequences, approximately 41% of them seen just once. Sample: blood, either unsorted or a sorted T cell fraction (not recorded which). The clonotype originates from a human donor who was either an allogeneic HSCT recipient or a stem cell or donor lymphocyte infusion donor (not recorded which). It is not recorded whose cells these are; they may come from a transplant donor. The V call is TRBV6-6, the J call TRBJ1-1; possibly TRBD1 for D (6 bases). CDR3 DNA sequence: TGTGCCAGCACGACCGGGACAGAAGCTTTCTTT. It translates to CASTTGTEAFF.